The sequence of this T cell receptor beta chain was determined in a study of OX40 agonist ivuxolimab in advanced cancers. Study as a whole: Patient treatment consisted of intravenous ivuxolimab administration every 2 weeks at 0.01 to 10 mg/kg. Checkpoint inhibitors had been given previously to 35% to 50% of patients.

Assay used: immunoSEQ multiplex PCR; TCRdb lists only in-frame clones, some missing. The data hold 85,000 to 120,000 clones, with about nine tenths observed a single time. The length of the CDR3 is 16 residues. The germline CDR1 and CDR2 sequences are MDHEN and SYDVKM. Between the trimmed V and J ends, which lost 0 bases and 7 bases, there was a span of 18 bases. Study-wide points: CD8+ T cells (on average) carried more expanded clones than CD4+ T cells.

On this clone: What it binds is unknown.

The sample here was CD4+ or CD8+ T cells sorted from blood, taken in a trial of the OX40 agonist ivuxolimab. This sequence joins TRBV28 and TRBJ2-5; D may correspond to TRBD1 or TRBD2 (7 bases each). The receptor was derived from an adult with an advanced solid tumor such as melanoma, head and neck, liver or kidney cancer. This chain's CDR3 is CASSLWSGGVGATQYF. CDR3 nucleotides: TGTGCCAGCAGTTTATGGTCAGGGGGGGTCGGAGCGACCCAGTACTTC.